The following is a TCR beta chain sequence with its context. This CDR3 is 16 amino acids long. Trimming took off 4 bases at V and 5 bases at J, with 16 bases between the two ends. Germline V gives CDR1 SGHDT, CDR2 YYEEEE. TCRdb reprocessed the 5' RACE reads via MiXCR and lists one record per CDR3 protein. The profile covers about 5,200 distinct CDR3 sequences, with about two thirds appearing a single time and 3.4% taken by the ten largest. Naive CD4+ T cells were purified with Tregs depleted by CD25. The clonotype comes from a female donor with breast cancer. Specimen: naive CD4+ T cells sorted from blood. The subset was: naive CD4+ T cells, CD4+CD45RA+CD25-. The rearrangement uses TRBV5-6 and TRBJ1-6; D perhaps matches TRBD1 (5 bases). The DNA of the CDR3 is TGTGCCAGCAGCGTACTCAAGGACACTGATAATTCACCCCTCCACTTT. Protein product: CASSVLKDTDNSPLHF. Filled out from reference TRBV5-6 and TRBJ1-6, the complete variable domain reads DAGVTQSPTHLIKTRGQQVTLRCSPKSGHDTVSWYQQALGQGPQFIFQYYEEEERQRGNFPDRFSGHQFPNYSSELNVNALLLGDSALYLCASSVLKDTDNSPLHFGNGTRLTVT.